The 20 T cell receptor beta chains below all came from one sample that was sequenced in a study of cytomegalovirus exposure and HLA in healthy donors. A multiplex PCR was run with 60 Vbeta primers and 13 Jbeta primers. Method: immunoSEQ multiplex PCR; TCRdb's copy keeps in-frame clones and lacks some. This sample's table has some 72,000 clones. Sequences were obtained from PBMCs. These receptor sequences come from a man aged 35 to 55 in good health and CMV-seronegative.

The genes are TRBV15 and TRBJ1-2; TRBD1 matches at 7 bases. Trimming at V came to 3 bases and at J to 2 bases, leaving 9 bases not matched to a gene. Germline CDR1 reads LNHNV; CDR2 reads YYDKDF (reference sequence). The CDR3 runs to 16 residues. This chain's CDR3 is CATSSGYRGLNYGYTF. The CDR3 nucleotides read TGTGCCACCAGCAGTGGGTACAGGGGTCTGAACTATGGCTACACCTTC.

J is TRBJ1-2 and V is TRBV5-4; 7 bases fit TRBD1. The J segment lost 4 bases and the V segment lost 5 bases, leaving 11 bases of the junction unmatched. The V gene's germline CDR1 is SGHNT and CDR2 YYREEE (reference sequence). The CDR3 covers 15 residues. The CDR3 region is CASRTGQNLIYGYTF. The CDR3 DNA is TGTGCCAGCAGAACGGGACAGAACCTAATCTATGGCTACACCTTC.

In DNA, the CDR3 is TGTGCCAGCAGCTTTTTGCCTCCAGGATTCTCTGGAAACACCATATATTTT. Its translation: CASSFLPPGFSGNTIYF. The chain carries TRBV7-9 and TRBJ1-3; unclear D gene. From germline, CDR1 is SEHNR and CDR2 FQNEAQ (reference sequence). The CDR3 spans 17 residues. V dropped 3 bases and J dropped 0 bases, with 15 bases sitting between them.

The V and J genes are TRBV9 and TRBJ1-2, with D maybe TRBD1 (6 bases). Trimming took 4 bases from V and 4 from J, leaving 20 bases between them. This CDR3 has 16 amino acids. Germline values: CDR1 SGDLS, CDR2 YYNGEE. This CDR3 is CASSPLLGRGVYGYTF. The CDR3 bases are TGTGCCAGCAGCCCTCTTTTGGGCAGGGGAGTCTATGGCTACACCTTC.

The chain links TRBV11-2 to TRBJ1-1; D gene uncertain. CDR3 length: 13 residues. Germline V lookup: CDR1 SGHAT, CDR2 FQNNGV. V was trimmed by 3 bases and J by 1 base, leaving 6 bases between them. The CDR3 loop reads CASSLTQNTEAFF. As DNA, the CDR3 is TGTGCCAGCAGCTTGACACAGAACACTGAAGCTTTCTTT.

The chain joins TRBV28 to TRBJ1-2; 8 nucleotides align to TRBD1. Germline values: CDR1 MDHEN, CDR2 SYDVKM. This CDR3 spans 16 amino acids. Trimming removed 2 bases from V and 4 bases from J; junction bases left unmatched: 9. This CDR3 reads CASSLQPQGAPYGYTF. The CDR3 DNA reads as TGTGCCAGCAGTTTACAGCCGCAGGGGGCCCCCTATGGCTACACCTTC.

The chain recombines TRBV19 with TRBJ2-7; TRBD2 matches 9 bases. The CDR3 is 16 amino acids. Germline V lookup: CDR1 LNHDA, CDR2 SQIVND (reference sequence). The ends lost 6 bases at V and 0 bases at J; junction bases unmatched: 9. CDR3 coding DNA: TGTGCCAGTAGCAACTTAGCGGGAGAGCCCTCCTACGAGCAGTACTTC. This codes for CASSNLAGEPSYEQYF.

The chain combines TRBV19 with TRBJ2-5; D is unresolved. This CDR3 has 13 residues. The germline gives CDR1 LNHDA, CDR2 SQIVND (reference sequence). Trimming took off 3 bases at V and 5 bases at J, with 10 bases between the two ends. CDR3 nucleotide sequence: TGTGCCAGTAGTATCCCAGGTTGGGAGACCCAGTACTTC. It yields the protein CASSIPGWETQYF.

The CDR3 protein is CASSPGLADEQFF. In DNA, the CDR3 is TGTGCCAGCAGCCCGGGACTAGCAGATGAGCAGTTCTTC. This chain uses TRBV5-6 with TRBJ2-1; 9 bases fit TRBD2. Germline V CDR1 and CDR2: SGHDT, YYEEEE. The J segment lost 8 bases and the V segment lost 4 bases, leaving 4 bases of the junction unmatched. The CDR3 is made up of 13 amino acids.

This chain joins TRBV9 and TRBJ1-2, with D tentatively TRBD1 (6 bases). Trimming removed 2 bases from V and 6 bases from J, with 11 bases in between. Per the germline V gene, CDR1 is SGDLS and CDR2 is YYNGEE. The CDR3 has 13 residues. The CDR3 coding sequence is TGTGCCAGCAGCGTGTCGGACAGCCATGGCTACACCTTC. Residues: CASSVSDSHGYTF.

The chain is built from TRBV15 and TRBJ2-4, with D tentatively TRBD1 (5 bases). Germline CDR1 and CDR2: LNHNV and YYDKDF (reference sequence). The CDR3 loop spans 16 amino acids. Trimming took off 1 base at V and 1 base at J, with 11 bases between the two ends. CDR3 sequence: CATSRGSGWAKNIQYF. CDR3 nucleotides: TGTGCCACCAGCAGAGGCTCAGGGTGGGCCAAAAACATTCAGTACTTC.

Here the CDR3 DNA reads TGTGCCAGCTCACCAGTCGACAGGGTCACTGAAGCTTTCTTT. This translates into CASSPVDRVTEAFF. V and J are TRBV18 and TRBJ1-1, with TRBD1 matching 7 bases. J lost 4 bases, V lost 2 bases, and 4 bases had no gene match. Germline lookup yields CDR1 KGHSH and CDR2 LQKENI. The CDR3 contains 14 residues.

This chain's CDR3 is CASSQGIGQGRTEAFF. The CDR3 DNA sequence: TGTGCCAGCAGCCAAGGGATAGGACAGGGGAGGACTGAAGCTTTCTTT. The chain couples TRBV4-2 to TRBJ1-1; 9 positions match TRBD1. V shed 1 base, J shed 5 bases, and the junction held 8 bases outside the gene matches. There are 16 residues in the CDR3. In germline, CDR1 is LGHNA, CDR2 YNFKEQ.

CDR3 coding DNA: TGCGCCAGCAGCCAAGATTGGCAGGGCTCTAGCACAGATACGCAGTATTTT. Protein: CASSQDWQGSSTDTQYF. The chain combines TRBV4-3 with TRBJ2-3, with a tentative D call TRBD1 (5 bases). Germline CDR1 and CDR2: LGHNA and YSLEER. The ends were cut back, 0 bases at V and 0 bases at J, with 13 bases in the middle. The CDR3 covers 17 residues.

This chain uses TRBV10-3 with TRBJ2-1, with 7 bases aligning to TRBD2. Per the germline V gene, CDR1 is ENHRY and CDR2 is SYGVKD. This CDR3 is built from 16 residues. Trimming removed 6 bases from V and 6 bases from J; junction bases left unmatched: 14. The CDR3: CAISEDRAGLPNEQFF. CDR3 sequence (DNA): TGTGCCATCAGCGAGGACCGAGCGGGGCTTCCCAATGAGCAGTTCTTC.

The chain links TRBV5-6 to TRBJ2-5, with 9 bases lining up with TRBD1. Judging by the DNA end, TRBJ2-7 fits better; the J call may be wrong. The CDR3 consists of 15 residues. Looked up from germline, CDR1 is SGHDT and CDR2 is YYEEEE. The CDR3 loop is CASSSGDRASYEQYF. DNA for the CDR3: TGTGCCAGCAGCTCCGGGGACAGGGCCTCCTACGAGCAGTACTTC.

The CDR3 sequence is CAISESRGQGGGYGYTF. The CDR3 DNA is TGTGCCATCAGTGAGTCCCGCGGGCAGGGAGGAGGCTATGGCTACACCTTC. The chain is built from TRBV10-3 and TRBJ1-2, with a tentative D call TRBD1 (5 bases). V was trimmed by 0 bases and J by 4 bases, leaving 18 bases between them. The germline CDR1 and CDR2 sequences are ENHRY and SYGVKD. The CDR3 sequence is 17 residues long.

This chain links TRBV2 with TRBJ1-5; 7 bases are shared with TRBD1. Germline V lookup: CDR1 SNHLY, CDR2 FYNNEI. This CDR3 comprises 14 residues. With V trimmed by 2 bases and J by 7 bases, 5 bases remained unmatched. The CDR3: CASSEQTGRQPQHF. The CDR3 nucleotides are TGTGCCAGCAGTGAACAGACAGGGCGCCAGCCCCAGCATTTT. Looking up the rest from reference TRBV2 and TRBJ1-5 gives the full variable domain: EPEVTQTPSHQVTQMGQEVILRCVPISNHLYFYWYRQILGQKVEFLVSFYNNEISEKSEIFDDQFSVERPDGSNFTLKIRSTKLEDSAMYFCASSEQTGRQPQHFGDGTRLSIL.

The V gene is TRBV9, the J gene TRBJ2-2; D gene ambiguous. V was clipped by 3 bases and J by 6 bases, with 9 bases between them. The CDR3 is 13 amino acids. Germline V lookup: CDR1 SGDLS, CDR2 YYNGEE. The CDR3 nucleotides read TGTGCCAGCAGCGAACGACGGGCCGGGGAGCTGTTTTTT. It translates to CASSERRAGELFF.

CDR3 sequence reads: CASSSGGVVKTQYF. For the CDR3, the DNA is TGTGCCAGCAGCTCCGGCGGGGTGGTAAAGACCCAGTACTTC. The rearrangement links TRBV5-4 to TRBJ2-5; a weak D match, TRBD2 (6 bases). V lost 3 bases and J 6 bases, leaving 15 bases between the germline ends. From germline, CDR1 is SGHNT and CDR2 YYREEE (reference sequence). This CDR3 has 14 amino acids.